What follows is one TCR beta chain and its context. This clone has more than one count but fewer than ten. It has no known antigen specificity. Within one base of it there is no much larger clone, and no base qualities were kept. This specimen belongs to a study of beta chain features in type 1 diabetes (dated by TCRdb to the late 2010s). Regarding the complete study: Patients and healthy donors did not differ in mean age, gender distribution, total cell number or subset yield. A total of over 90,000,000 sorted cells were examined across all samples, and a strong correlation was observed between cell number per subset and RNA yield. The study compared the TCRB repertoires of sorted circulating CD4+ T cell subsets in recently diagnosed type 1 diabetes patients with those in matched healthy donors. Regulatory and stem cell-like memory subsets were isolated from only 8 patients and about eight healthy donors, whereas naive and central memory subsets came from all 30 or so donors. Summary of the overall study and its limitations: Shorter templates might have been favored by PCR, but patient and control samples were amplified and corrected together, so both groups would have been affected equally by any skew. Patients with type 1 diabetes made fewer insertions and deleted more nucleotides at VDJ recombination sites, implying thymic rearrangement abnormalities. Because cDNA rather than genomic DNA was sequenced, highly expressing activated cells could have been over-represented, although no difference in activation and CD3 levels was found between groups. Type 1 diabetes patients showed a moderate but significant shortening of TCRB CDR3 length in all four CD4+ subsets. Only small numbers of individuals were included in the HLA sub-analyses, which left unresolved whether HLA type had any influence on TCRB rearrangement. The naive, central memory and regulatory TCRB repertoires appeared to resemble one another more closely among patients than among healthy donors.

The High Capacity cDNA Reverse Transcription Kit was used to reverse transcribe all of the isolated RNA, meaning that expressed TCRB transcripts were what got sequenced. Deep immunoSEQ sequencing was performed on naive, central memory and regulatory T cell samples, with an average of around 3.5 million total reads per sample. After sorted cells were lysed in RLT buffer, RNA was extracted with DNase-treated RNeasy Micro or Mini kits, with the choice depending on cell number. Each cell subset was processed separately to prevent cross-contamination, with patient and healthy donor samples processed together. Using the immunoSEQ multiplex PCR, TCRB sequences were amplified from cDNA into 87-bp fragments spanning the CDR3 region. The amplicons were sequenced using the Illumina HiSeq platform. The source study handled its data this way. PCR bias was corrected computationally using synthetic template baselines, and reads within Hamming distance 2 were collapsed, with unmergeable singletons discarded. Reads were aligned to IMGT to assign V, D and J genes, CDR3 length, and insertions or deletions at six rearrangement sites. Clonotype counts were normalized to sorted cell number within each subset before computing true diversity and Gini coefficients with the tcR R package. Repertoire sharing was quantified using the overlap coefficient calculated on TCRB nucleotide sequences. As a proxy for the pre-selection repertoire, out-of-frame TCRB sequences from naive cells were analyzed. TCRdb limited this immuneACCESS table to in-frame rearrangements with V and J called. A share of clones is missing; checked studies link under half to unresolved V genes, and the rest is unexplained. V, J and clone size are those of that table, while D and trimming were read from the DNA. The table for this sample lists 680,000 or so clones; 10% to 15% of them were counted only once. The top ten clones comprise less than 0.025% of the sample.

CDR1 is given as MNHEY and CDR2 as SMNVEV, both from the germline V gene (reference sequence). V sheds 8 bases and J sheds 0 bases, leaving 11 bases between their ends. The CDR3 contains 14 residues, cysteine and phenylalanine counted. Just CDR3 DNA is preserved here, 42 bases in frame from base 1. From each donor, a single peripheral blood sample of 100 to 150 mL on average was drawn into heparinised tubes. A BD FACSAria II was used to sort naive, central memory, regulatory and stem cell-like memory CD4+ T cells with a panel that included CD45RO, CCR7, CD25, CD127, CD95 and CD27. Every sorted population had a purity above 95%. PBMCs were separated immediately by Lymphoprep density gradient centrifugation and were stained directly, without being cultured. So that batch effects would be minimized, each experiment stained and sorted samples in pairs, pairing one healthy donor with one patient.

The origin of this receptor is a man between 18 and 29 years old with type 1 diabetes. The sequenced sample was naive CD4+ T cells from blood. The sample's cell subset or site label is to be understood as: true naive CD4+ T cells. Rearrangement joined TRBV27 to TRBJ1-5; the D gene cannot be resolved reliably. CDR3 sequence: CASGRDYSNQPQHF. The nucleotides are TGTGCCAGCGGAAGAGACTATAGCAATCAGCCCCAGCATTTT.